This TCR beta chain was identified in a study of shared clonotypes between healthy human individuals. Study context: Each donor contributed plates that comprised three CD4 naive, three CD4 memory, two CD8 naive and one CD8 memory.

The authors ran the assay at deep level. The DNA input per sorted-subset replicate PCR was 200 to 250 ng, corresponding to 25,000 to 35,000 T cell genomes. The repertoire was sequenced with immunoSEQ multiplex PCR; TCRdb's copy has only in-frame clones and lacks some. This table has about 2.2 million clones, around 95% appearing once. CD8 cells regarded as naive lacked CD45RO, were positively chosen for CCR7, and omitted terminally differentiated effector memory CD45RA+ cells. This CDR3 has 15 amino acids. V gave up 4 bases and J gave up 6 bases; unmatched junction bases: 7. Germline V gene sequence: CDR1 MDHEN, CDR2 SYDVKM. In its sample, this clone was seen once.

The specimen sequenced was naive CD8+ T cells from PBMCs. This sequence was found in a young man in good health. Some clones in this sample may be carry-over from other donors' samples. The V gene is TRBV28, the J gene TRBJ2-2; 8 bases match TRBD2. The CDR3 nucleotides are TGTGCCAGCAGTTCCGGGACTAGGAATCCCGGGGAGCTGTTTTTT. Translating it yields CASSSGTRNPGELFF.